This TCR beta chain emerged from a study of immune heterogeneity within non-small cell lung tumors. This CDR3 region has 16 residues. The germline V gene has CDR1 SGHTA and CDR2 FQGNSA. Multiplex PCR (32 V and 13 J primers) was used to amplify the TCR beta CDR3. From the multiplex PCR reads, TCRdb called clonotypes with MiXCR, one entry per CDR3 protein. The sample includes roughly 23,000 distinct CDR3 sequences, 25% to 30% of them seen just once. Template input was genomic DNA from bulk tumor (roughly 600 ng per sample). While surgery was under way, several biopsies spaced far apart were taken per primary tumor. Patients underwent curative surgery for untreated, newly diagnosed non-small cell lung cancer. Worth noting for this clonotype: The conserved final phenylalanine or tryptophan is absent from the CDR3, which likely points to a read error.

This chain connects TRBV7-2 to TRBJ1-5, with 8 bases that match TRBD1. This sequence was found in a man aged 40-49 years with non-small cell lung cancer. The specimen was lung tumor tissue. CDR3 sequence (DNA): TGTGTCAGCAGCGGACGGACAGGGTTTAGCAATCAGCCCCAGCATCTT. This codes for CVSSGRTGFSNQPQHL.